These 23 T cell receptor beta chains share one sample of origin, sequenced in a study of OX40 agonist ivuxolimab in advanced cancers. Libraries were prepared by immunoSEQ multiplex PCR; TCRdb keeps only in-frame clonotypes and omits some of them. The sample lists around 80,000 clones, 90% to 95% seen once, with roughly 2% in the top ten. The input for sequencing was CD4+ or CD8+ T cells sorted from blood, taken in a trial of the OX40 agonist ivuxolimab. Receptors originate from an adult with an advanced solid tumor such as melanoma, head and neck, liver or kidney cancer.

The rearrangement joins TRBV5-6 to TRBJ2-1, with D possibly being TRBD1 or TRBD2 (6 bases each). The CDR3 covers 14 residues. The V and J ends lost 4 bases and 7 bases respectively, with 15 bases between them. Germline V gene data show CDR1 as SGHDT and CDR2 as YYEEEE. CDR3 nucleotide sequence: TGTGCCAGCAGCCCTACTACGGGGGCTAATGAGCAGTTCTTC. Protein sequence: CASSPTTGANEQFF.

V and J are TRBV5-1 and TRBJ1-3; 7 bases match TRBD1. V dropped 4 bases and J dropped 0; count of bases not matched to a gene: 1. The CDR3 is 14 amino acids. Germline-derived CDR1 and CDR2 are SGHRS and YFSETQ. The CDR3 here is CASSGTDSGNTIYF. The CDR3, as DNA: TGCGCCAGCAGCGGGACAGACTCTGGAAACACCATATATTTT.

This chain uses TRBV6-5 with TRBJ2-3, with 13 bases identical to TRBD2. Germline V gives CDR1 MNHEY, CDR2 SVGAGI. V gave up 6 bases and J gave up 8 bases; unmatched junction bases: 8. This CDR3 is 15 amino acids long. CDR3 sequence (DNA): TGTGCCAGCAGACCGGGACTAGCGGGATTTAGTACGCAGTATTTT. Its translation: CASRPGLAGFSTQYF.

The chain recombines TRBV7-8 with TRBJ2-5; possibly TRBD1 for D (6 bases). The CDR3 is 13 residues long. V lost 2 bases to trimming and J lost 5 bases, with 9 bases between them. From germline, CDR1 is SGHVS and CDR2 FQNEAQ. CDR3 loop: CASSLNQGETQYF. CDR3 nucleotide sequence: TGTGCCAGCAGCTTAAACCAGGGGGAGACCCAGTACTTC.

This chain links TRBV15 with TRBJ2-6; D is undetermined. Looked up from germline, CDR1 is LNHNV and CDR2 is YYDKDF (reference sequence). The length of the CDR3 is 13 residues. Trimming stripped 3 bases from V and 8 bases from J, with 8 bases between. CDR3 residues: CATSSPFPNVLTF. Here the CDR3 DNA reads TGTGCCACCAGCAGTCCGTTTCCCAACGTCCTGACTTTC.

The genes are TRBV5-1 and TRBJ2-3, with TRBD2 matching over 9 bases. Germline V CDR1 and CDR2: SGHRS, YFSETQ. J lost 5 bases, V lost 0 bases, and 1 base had no gene match. The CDR3 extends over 14 amino acids. The CDR3, as DNA: TGCGCCAGCAGCTTGGGACTAGCGGTAGATACGCAGTATTTT. It codes for CASSLGLAVDTQYF. The variable domain in full, completed from reference TRBV5-1 and TRBJ2-3, reads KAGVTQTPRYLIKTRGQQVTLSCSPISGHRSVSWYQQTPGQGLQFLFEYFSETQRNKGNFPGRFSGRQFSNSRSEMNVSTLELGDSALYLCASSLGLAVDTQYFGPGTRLTVL.

This chain links TRBV29-1 with TRBJ2-7; D unclear. CDR3 length: 11 amino acids. CDR1 and CDR2 from the germline V gene are SQVTM and ANQGSEA. V lost 4 bases, J lost 4 bases, and 8 bases lay in between. CDR3 residues: CSVGRLYEQYF. The CDR3 DNA reads as TGCAGCGTTGGTAGGCTGTACGAGCAGTACTTC.

The chain is built from TRBV4-2 and TRBJ1-1, with 10 bases that match TRBD1. Germline V lookup: CDR1 LGHNA, CDR2 YNFKEQ. The junction had 5 bases not matched to a gene; V was cut back by 4 bases and J by 6 bases. CDR3 length: 14 amino acids. CDR3 amino acids: CASSLGQGFSEAFF. CDR3 sequence (DNA): TGTGCCAGCAGCCTGGGACAGGGGTTTTCTGAAGCTTTCTTT.

The J gene is TRBJ2-7, the V gene TRBV2; TRBD2 might be the D (6 bases). Germline values: CDR1 SNHLY, CDR2 FYNNEI. Trimming cost V 7 bases and J 4 bases, with 14 bases left between them. The CDR3 totals 13 residues. CDR3 DNA: TGTGCCAGCACCGATTATCGGGGGTACGAGCAGTACTTC. Translating it yields CASTDYRGYEQYF.

The CDR3 sequence is CASGTGLTDTQYF. DNA of the CDR3: TGCGCCAGCGGGACAGGGTTGACAGATACGCAGTATTTT. V and J are TRBV5-1 and TRBJ2-3; 9 bases are a match to TRBD1. The V gene's germline CDR1 is SGHRS and CDR2 YFSETQ. CDR3 length equals 13 residues. V trimming: 7 bases; J trimming: 3 bases; junction bases outside the gene matches: 3.

Only one count was recorded for this clone. This chain links TRBV6-6 with TRBJ2-7; TRBD1 matches 11 bases. V was pared by 5 bases and J by 5 bases, with 5 bases of the junction left unmatched. The V gene's germline CDR1 is MNHNY and CDR2 SVGAGI (reference sequence). The length of the CDR3 is 14 residues. Here the CDR3 reads CASSDPGQGDEQYF. The CDR3 DNA reads as TGTGCCAGCAGTGACCCGGGACAGGGGGACGAGCAGTACTTC.

The chain uses TRBV9 and TRBJ1-1; the D gene is possibly TRBD1 (6 bases). The germline V and J ends were trimmed by 4 bases and 0 bases, with 13 bases remaining between them. Germline CDR1 is SGDLS and CDR2 is YYNGEE. The CDR3 loop spans 15 amino acids. The CDR3 region is CASSPEQGVNTEAFF. The CDR3 DNA follows: TGTGCCAGCAGCCCTGAACAGGGCGTGAACACTGAAGCTTTCTTT.

This sequence joins TRBV18 and TRBJ2-7; TRBD1 might be the D (5 bases). This CDR3 has 14 amino acids. Trimming left V 6 bases short and J 5 bases short, with 17 bases between. Germline CDR1 KGHSH, CDR2 LQKENI. For the CDR3, the DNA is TGTGCCAGCTCTTGGGGCAGGGCGGCGGACGAGCAGTACTTC. Translation: CASSWGRAADEQYF.

This clone was found once. The chain carries TRBV25-1 and TRBJ1-6; the match to TRBD1 covers 7 bases. Trimming cost V 7 bases and J 8 bases; bases outside gene matches: 8. This CDR3 comprises 14 residues. In germline, CDR1 is MGHDK, CDR2 SYGVNS. CDR3 bases: TGTGCCAGCACCCAGACAGGGTTCGATTCACCCCTCCACTTT. Protein: CASTQTGFDSPLHF.

The chain combines TRBV11-2 with TRBJ2-7; D is ambiguous. The germline gives CDR1 SGHAT, CDR2 FQNNGV. Trimming pared 5 bases from V and 4 bases from J, leaving 18 bases between. This CDR3 spans 15 amino acids. The CDR3 DNA sequence: TGTGCCAGCAGCCACTTCAGTTACGCGTCTTACGAGCAGTACTTC. It translates to CASSHFSYASYEQYF.

The table lists this clone with a count of one. Here the CDR3 DNA reads TGCGCCAGCAGCTTGGACAGGGCCGTCACCTTC. Translating gives CASSLDRAVTF. The chain uses TRBV5-1 and TRBJ1-2; tentative D call: TRBD1 (6 bases). V was cut by 0 bases and J by 13 bases, with 10 bases left in between. CDR1 is SGHRS, CDR2 YFSETQ, per germline. The CDR3 is 11 residues long.

This clone is a singleton in its sample. The chain uses TRBV30 and TRBJ2-2; 11 bases agree with TRBD1. Germline V CDR1 and CDR2: GTSNPN, SVGIG (reference sequence). Trimming cost V 1 base and J 3 bases; bases outside gene matches: 10. The CDR3 has 18 residues. Here the CDR3 reads CAWSGPGQGVSHTGELFF. CDR3 in DNA: TGTGCCTGGAGTGGACCGGGACAGGGGGTTTCGCACACCGGGGAGCTGTTTTTT.

The J gene is TRBJ1-6, the V gene TRBV27; D is unclear. From germline, CDR1 is MNHEY and CDR2 SMNVEV (reference sequence). The CDR3 contains 15 residues. The ends were cut back, 0 bases at V and 11 bases at J, with 14 bases in the middle. The CDR3 coding sequence is TGTGCCAGCAGTTTATCGCCGGGGTCGTTGACACCCCTCCACTTT. This codes for CASSLSPGSLTPLHF.

Regarding this clone: Relative to the germline gene, one junction end is altered; a read error may explain this. CDR3: CASSDRTGGDSF. The CDR3 DNA is TGTGCCAGCAGCGACCGGACAGGGGGCGACAGCTTC. This sequence joins TRBV7-9 and TRBJ1-2; 11 bases agree with TRBD1. The CDR3 has 12 amino acids. Germline CDR1 reads SEHNR; CDR2 reads FQNEAQ (reference sequence).

The chain is built from TRBV6-1 and TRBJ1-2; a weak D match, TRBD1 (5 bases). The CDR3 contains 16 residues. V lost 2 bases, J lost 3 bases, and 16 bases lay in between. Germline assignment: CDR1 MNHNS and CDR2 SASEGT. The CDR3 sequence: CASSEWGALAYYGYTF. CDR3 sequence (DNA): TGTGCCAGCAGTGAATGGGGCGCACTCGCGTACTATGGCTACACCTTC.

V usage is TRBV4-1 and J usage is TRBJ2-1; TRBD2 might be the D (6 bases). This CDR3 has 17 residues. V dropped 4 bases and J dropped 7 bases, with 23 bases sitting between them. The germline V gene has CDR1 MGHRA and CDR2 YSYEKL. The CDR3 here is CASSPRGSSYGGNEQFF. CDR3 nucleotides: TGCGCCAGCAGCCCACGCGGGTCTTCCTACGGGGGAAATGAGCAGTTCTTC.

CDR3 region: CASSPSGRETQYF. DNA for the CDR3: TGTGCCAGTAGCCCTAGCGGTCGGGAGACCCAGTACTTC. The chain is built from TRBV19 and TRBJ2-5; 7 nucleotides align to TRBD2. The CDR3 loop spans 13 amino acids. J lost 5 bases, V lost 6 bases, and 6 bases had no gene match. The germline CDR1 and CDR2 sequences are LNHDA and SQIVND (reference sequence).

A single count supports this clone. The chain carries TRBV7-8 and TRBJ2-7, with TRBD1 matching 8 bases. Germline V gene lookup returns CDR1 SGHVS and CDR2 FQNEAQ. This CDR3 spans 13 amino acids. V trimming: 1 base; J trimming: 4 bases; junction bases outside the gene matches: 0. The chain's CDR3 is CASSLGTGYEQYF. In DNA form, the CDR3 reads TGTGCCAGCAGCTTAGGGACAGGGTACGAGCAGTACTTC.